This T cell receptor beta chain was found in a study of OX40 agonist ivuxolimab in advanced cancers. The sample holds one count of this clone. The V and J ends lost 4 bases and 8 bases respectively, with 9 bases between them. The V gene's germline CDR1 is MNHNY and CDR2 SVGAGI (reference sequence). This CDR3 has 11 residues. Sequenced by immunoSEQ multiplex PCR; TCRdb stores in-frame clones only, minus some. Of around 40,000 clones in the sample, over 65% were seen once. Material: CD4+ or CD8+ T cells sorted from blood, obtained in a trial of the OX40 agonist ivuxolimab. The chain couples TRBV6-6 to TRBJ2-7, with TRBD2 as a possible D gene (5 bases). This TCR came from an adult with an advanced solid tumor such as melanoma, head and neck, liver or kidney cancer. The CDR3 here is CASSSLDQQYF. The DNA for the CDR3 is TGTGCCAGCAGTTCACTAGACCAGCAGTACTTC.